Listed here is a single T cell receptor beta chain. Its antigen is as yet unknown. One entry per CDR3 protein results from TCRdb running MiXCR on the reads. The sample includes more than 350,000 distinct CDR3 sequences, 31% of them seen just once. This entry is derived from a study of T cell repertoires in cytomegalovirus infection. Study summary: Shared public TCR beta signatures pointed to both CMV infection and a matching HLA type. Study results and caveats: Based on cumulative public TCR beta family frequency, carriers of CMV plus the relevant HLA were identified.

The TCR sequence derives from a human donor in good health (CMV status not recorded). Some clones in this sample may be carry-over from other donors' samples. Sequencing used PBMCs.

The CDR3 DNA is TGTGCCAGCCGCCCGACAGGGGGCTCGTACGAGCAGTACTTC. Its protein product is CASRPTGGSYEQYF. The chain links TRBV27 to TRBJ2-7; 10 bases are a match to TRBD1. CDR3 length: 14 amino acids. V was clipped by 8 bases and J by 4 bases; unmatched bases: 8. From germline, CDR1 is MNHEY and CDR2 SMNVEV (reference sequence).